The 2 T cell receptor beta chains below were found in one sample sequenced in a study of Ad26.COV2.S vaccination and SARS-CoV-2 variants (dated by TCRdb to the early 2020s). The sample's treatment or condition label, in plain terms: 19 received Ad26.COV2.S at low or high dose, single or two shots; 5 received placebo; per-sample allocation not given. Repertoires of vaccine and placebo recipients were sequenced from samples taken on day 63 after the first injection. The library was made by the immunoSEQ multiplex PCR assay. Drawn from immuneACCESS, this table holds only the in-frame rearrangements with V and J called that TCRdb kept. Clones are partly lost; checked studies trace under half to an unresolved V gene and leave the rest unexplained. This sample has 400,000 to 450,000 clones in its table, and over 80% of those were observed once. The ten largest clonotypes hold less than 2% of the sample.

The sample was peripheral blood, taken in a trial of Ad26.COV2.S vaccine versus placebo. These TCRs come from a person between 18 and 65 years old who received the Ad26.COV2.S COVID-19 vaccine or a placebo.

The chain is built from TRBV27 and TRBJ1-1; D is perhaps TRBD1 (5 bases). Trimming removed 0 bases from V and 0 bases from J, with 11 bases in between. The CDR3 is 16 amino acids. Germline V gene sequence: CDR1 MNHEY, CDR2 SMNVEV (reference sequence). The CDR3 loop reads CASSLSQGIMNTEAFF. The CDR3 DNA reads TGTGCCAGCAGTTTATCCCAGGGAATCATGAACACTGAAGCTTTCTTT.

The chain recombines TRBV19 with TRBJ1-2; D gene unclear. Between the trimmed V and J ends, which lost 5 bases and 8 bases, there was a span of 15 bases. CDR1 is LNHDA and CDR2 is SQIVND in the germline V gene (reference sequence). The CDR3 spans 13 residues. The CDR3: CASSRPDRRGYTF. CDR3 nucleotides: TGTGCCAGTAGTCGTCCAGATAGGAGGGGCTACACCTTC.